This section outlines one TCR beta chain sequence together with its context. The antigen it binds to is not known. It has no much larger one-base neighbor in the sample; base qualities were not kept. This sample was included in a study of blood T cell repertoires in COVID-19 (dated by TCRdb to 2018 to 2021). For the study in its entirety: Samples from collaborators originated in the United States, Italy and Spain and spanned both the acute and convalescent phases of COVID-19. The prospective study material was composed of cDNA or gDNA derived from T cells, B-cell-depleted T cells, or PBMCs. Subjects who had been exposed to COVID-19, were actively infected with it, or had recovered from it provided the deeply sampled blood TCRbeta repertoires that made up the dataset. The repertoires were released in a freely available public database meant as a resource for research on the immune response to SARS-CoV-2. Samples were obtained from the ongoing ImmuneRACE study (first 160 participants) and from 1,200 or so subjects provided by 6 global collaborators. A de-identified subject ID, COVID-19 status, age in years and sex were almost always included in the sample metadata. Where available, HLA class I and class II types were taken from metadata supplied by the sample provider and were not determined by assay-based typing. General findings and caveats noted by the study authors: How much clinical and demographic metadata was included differed by source and by participant, and the metadata was provided uncurated.

The immunoSEQ Assay, a bias-controlled multiplex PCR, was used to amplify TCRbeta CDR3 regions from genomic DNA. In the paper's pipeline: The number of nucleated cells in each sample was estimated by amplification of reference gene primers within the assay. To quantify the absolute abundance of each unique TCRbeta CDR3 rearrangement, sequence reads were collapsed and filtered. For each sample, productive Simpson clonality was calculated by taking the square root of Simpson's diversity index across productive rearrangements. Drawn from immuneACCESS, this table holds only the in-frame rearrangements with V and J called that TCRdb kept. Clones are partly lost; checked studies trace under half to an unresolved V gene and leave the rest unexplained. The V and J calls and clone size come from that table; D and trimming were worked out from the DNA. A total of 150,000 or so clones appear in this sample, around 84% of them only once. The leading ten clones occupy roughly 7% of the sample.

Trimming costs V 2 bases and J 2 bases, and their ends lie 13 bases apart. CDR1 and CDR2, per the germline V gene, are MNHEY and SVGAGI. Counted from cysteine to phenylalanine, this CDR3 has 16 amino acids. Only the CDR3 region is kept as DNA, spanning 48 bases read in frame from base 1. The collaborating institutions used their own protocols to collect whole blood in K2EDTA tubes. Collaborator samples were shipped for TCRbeta analysis as frozen whole blood, isolated PBMCs, or DNA extracted from either sample type. The origin of this receptor is a middle-aged man with active or convalescent COVID-19. The specimen was peripheral blood. Rearrangement joined TRBV6-5 to TRBJ1-3; TRBD1 might be the D gene, on 6 matching bases. The CDR3: CASSYDQGPPGNTIYF. The bases read TGTGCCAGCAGTTACGACCAGGGGCCCCCTGGAAACACCATATATTTT.